The 25 T cell receptor beta chains below were found in one sample sequenced in a study of identical twins. TCRdb redid the calling of the 5' RACE reads with MiXCR, one entry per CDR3 protein. The table has 550,000 to 800,000 distinct CDR3 sequences, less than 9% seen once. These data were also filed under a second study, of yellow fever vaccine responses in identical twins.

The material sequenced was PBMCs. These receptors were collected from a woman between 18 and 29 years old in good health.

This rearrangement joins TRBV4-2 to TRBJ2-7; D may correspond to TRBD1 or TRBD2 (5 bases each). This CDR3 has 14 amino acids. With 4 bases removed from V and 5 bases from J, the gap between germline ends came to 15 bases. Germline CDR1 reads LGHNA; CDR2 reads YNFKEQ. CDR3 sequence (DNA): TGTGCCAGCAGCCCTTTTGGGGGAACGGACGAGCAGTACTTC. Its protein product is CASSPFGGTDEQYF.

The rearrangement links TRBV9 to TRBJ1-2; 7 bases agree with TRBD1. Looked up from germline, CDR1 is SGDLS and CDR2 is YYNGEE. This CDR3 region has 14 residues. The junction had 5 bases not matched to a gene; V was cut back by 0 bases and J by 6 bases. CDR3 coding DNA: TGTGCCAGCAGCGTAGCGGCAGGGGGTGATGGCTACACCTTC. It yields the protein CASSVAAGGDGYTF. Filled out from reference TRBV9 and TRBJ1-2, the complete variable domain reads DSGVTQTPKHLITATGQRVTLRCSPRSGDLSVYWYQQSLDQGLQFLIQYYNGEERAKGNILERFSAQQFPDLHSELNLSSLELGDSALYFCASSVAAGGDGYTFGSGTRLTVV.

This clonotype was observed at least ten times. The V and J genes are TRBV5-1 and TRBJ2-7; unclear D gene. V was pared by 5 bases and J by 5 bases, with 8 bases between. CDR1 is SGHRS and CDR2 is YFSETQ in the germline V gene. The CDR3 totals 11 residues. The CDR3 reads CASRESNEQYF. The CDR3 DNA is TGCGCCAGCAGGGAATCGAACGAGCAGTACTTC. Combining the CDR3 with reference TRBV5-1 and TRBJ2-7 gives the whole variable domain KAGVTQTPRYLIKTRGQQVTLSCSPISGHRSVSWYQQTPGQGLQFLFEYFSETQRNKGNFPGRFSGRQFSNSRSEMNVSTLELGDSALYLCASRESNEQYFGPGTRLTVT.

This clonotype was seen repeatedly, ten times or more. This chain links TRBV27 with TRBJ2-5; no reliable D call. Trimming shortened V by 6 bases and J by 5 bases, and 16 bases separated the two germline ends. The CDR3 runs 14 residues. Germline V gene lookup returns CDR1 MNHEY and CDR2 SMNVEV (reference sequence). In DNA, the CDR3 is TGTGCCAGCAGCCTAAGCCGACTTCGGGAGACCCAGTACTTC. Its protein is CASSLSRLRETQYF.

This CDR3 reads CASSPEGGQPQHF. The CDR3 nucleotides are TGTGCCAGCAGCCCAGAGGGAGGTCAGCCCCAGCATTTT. V usage is TRBV7-9 and J usage is TRBJ1-5; D gene unclear. Germline V CDR1 and CDR2: SEHNR, FQNEAQ (reference sequence). This CDR3 comprises 13 residues. Trimming shortened V by 5 bases and J by 6 bases, and 11 bases separated the two germline ends.

This clonotype was seen a handful of times. The chain has TRBV6-5 and TRBJ2-2; unclear D gene. In germline, CDR1 is MNHEY, CDR2 SVGAGI. The V end lost 2 bases, the J end lost 6 bases, and 10 bases lay between the germline ends. The CDR3 contains 14 residues. The CDR3 loop is CASSYGVQSGELFF. DNA of the CDR3: TGTGCCAGCAGTTACGGGGTCCAGTCCGGGGAGCTGTTTTTT.

In this sample, this clonotype turned up many times. The chain carries TRBV12-3 or TRBV12-4 and TRBJ1-5; D might be TRBD1 (6 bases). The V end lost 6 bases, the J end lost 1 base, and 16 bases lay between the germline ends. The CDR3 has 16 residues. CDR3 in DNA: TGTGCCAGCAGCAGTGGATGGCAGGGGAGCAATCAGCCCCAGCATTTT. Translation: CASSSGWQGSNQPQHF.

There are many counts of this clonotype. The chain links TRBV7-8 to TRBJ2-1; 7 positions agree with TRBD1. This CDR3 is built from 13 residues. Germline V gene data show CDR1 as SGHVS and CDR2 as FQNEAQ. The V gene end was trimmed by 5 bases and the J gene end by 8 bases; junction bases not matched to a gene: 6. The CDR3 sequence: CASSMTGLDEQFF. CDR3 bases: TGTGCCAGCAGCATGACAGGGTTGGATGAGCAGTTCTTC.

This clonotype came up many times. The chain joins TRBV12-3 or TRBV12-4 to TRBJ1-6, with 12 bases aligning to TRBD1. V shed 6 bases, J shed 7 bases, and the junction held 7 bases outside the gene matches. CDR3 length: 16 amino acids. The DNA of the CDR3 is TGTGCCAGCAGGGGGACAGGGGGCTTTTTAAATTCACCCCTCCACTTT. Residues: CASRGTGGFLNSPLHF.

This clonotype was recorded many times. This rearrangement joins TRBV2 to TRBJ1-4, with TRBD1 as a possible D gene (6 bases). CDR3 length equals 13 residues. The germline gives CDR1 SNHLY, CDR2 FYNNEI. V shed 8 bases and J shed 9 bases, with 16 bases lying between them. The CDR3 region is CASGLEQGKKLFF. CDR3 DNA: TGTGCCAGCGGCCTCGAACAGGGAAAAAAACTGTTTTTT.

This clonotype was found a few times. The chain has TRBV9 and TRBJ2-1; tentative D call: TRBD2 (6 bases). Trimming cost V 0 bases and J 7 bases, with 14 bases left between them. Germline V gene lookup returns CDR1 SGDLS and CDR2 YYNGEE. This CDR3 is 15 amino acids long. The CDR3 protein is CASSVGGGARNEQFF. In nucleotides, the CDR3 is TGTGCCAGCAGCGTAGGTGGCGGGGCGAGGAATGAGCAGTTCTTC.

This clonotype was recorded many times. The chain recombines TRBV28 with TRBJ2-5; 15 nucleotides match TRBD2. J gave up 4 bases and V 5 bases, and 5 bases lay outside the gene matches. Germline V gives CDR1 MDHEN, CDR2 SYDVKM. The CDR3 is made up of 16 amino acids. CDR3 nucleotides: TGTGCCAGCAGTCCCGGGACTAGCGGGGGGATAGAGACCCAGTACTTC. This translates into CASSPGTSGGIETQYF. Complete variable domain (other parts from reference TRBV28 and TRBJ2-5): DVKVTQSSRYLVKRTGEKVFLECVQDMDHENMFWYRQDPGLGLRLIYFSYDVKMKEKGDIPEGYSVSREKKERFSLILESASTNQTSMYLCASSPGTSGGIETQYFGPGTRLLVL.

In its sample, this clonotype was seen a few times. V and J are TRBV12-3 or TRBV12-4 and TRBJ1-2; a weak D match, TRBD1 (5 bases). Trimming cost V 6 bases and J 8 bases, with 19 bases left between them. The CDR3 length is 14 residues. The CDR3 DNA sequence: TGTGCCAGCAGCGAAACTGGGCAGGGAATCGGCTACACCTTC. Translated: CASSETGQGIGYTF.

The rearrangement joins TRBV4-1 to TRBJ2-1; D is perhaps TRBD1 (6 bases). Germline V lookup: CDR1 MGHRA, CDR2 YSYEKL. This CDR3 is built from 17 residues. V lost 7 bases to trimming and J lost 8 bases, with 27 bases between them. For the CDR3, the DNA is TGCGCCAGCACTAGAAGGAGCCTTAGCGCCCCAGGGGATGAGCAGTTCTTC. This translates into CASTRRSLSAPGDEQFF.

This clonotype was observed a handful of times. The rearrangement joins TRBV12-3 or TRBV12-4 to TRBJ1-5; 7 nucleotides align to TRBD1. J gave up 2 bases and V 3 bases, and 4 bases lay outside the gene matches. CDR3 length equals 15 residues. The CDR3 sequence is CASSFSGQGNQPQHF. As DNA, the CDR3 is TGTGCCAGCAGTTTTTCCGGACAGGGCAATCAGCCCCAGCATTTT.

This clonotype has just a few counts. This sequence joins TRBV20-1 and TRBJ2-1; TRBD2 matches at 11 bases. V gave up 6 bases and J gave up 4 bases; unmatched junction bases: 8. This CDR3 has 15 residues. Germline-derived CDR1 and CDR2 are DFQATT and SNEGSKA (reference sequence). The CDR3 reads CSAEKTSGDYNEQFF. The CDR3 coding sequence is TGCAGTGCCGAGAAGACTAGCGGGGATTACAATGAGCAGTTCTTC.

The sample holds many counts of this clonotype. The rearrangement uses TRBV10-3 and TRBJ1-2; no firm D call. The length of the CDR3 is 14 residues. V was cut by 3 bases and J by 4 bases, with 12 bases left in between. Per the germline V gene, CDR1 is ENHRY and CDR2 is SYGVKD. The CDR3 sequence is CAISDGGFSYGYTF. DNA for the CDR3: TGTGCCATCAGTGATGGAGGGTTTAGCTATGGCTACACCTTC.

The chain recombines TRBV20-1 with TRBJ2-2; tentatively, D is TRBD1 (6 bases). The CDR3 contains 14 residues. The ends were cut back, 6 bases at V and 3 bases at J, with 14 bases in the middle. In germline, CDR1 is DFQATT, CDR2 SNEGSKA (reference sequence). Here the CDR3 reads CSASSQGHTGELFF. The CDR3 DNA follows: TGCAGTGCCTCGTCACAGGGCCACACCGGGGAGCTGTTTTTT.

The gene calls are TRBV27 and TRBJ1-4, with unresolved D. The germline gives CDR1 MNHEY, CDR2 SMNVEV (reference sequence). CDR3 size: 14 residues. V lost 5 bases and J lost 8, with 15 bases in between. CDR3 sequence reads: CASSNGVLGEKLFF. The CDR3 DNA sequence: TGTGCCAGCAGTAACGGGGTCCTGGGGGAAAAACTGTTTTTT.

In this sample, this clonotype turned up many times. This chain links TRBV4-2 with TRBJ2-7, with 9 bases fitting TRBD2. With 1 base clipped from V and 2 bases from J, the junction kept 6 bases outside the gene matches. CDR1 and CDR2 (germline): LGHNA, YNFKEQ. The CDR3 spans 16 residues. Here the CDR3 DNA reads TGTGCCAGCAGCCAAGTAGCGGGAGTAACCCCCTACGAGCAGTACTTC. It is translated as CASSQVAGVTPYEQYF.

J is TRBJ2-7 and V is TRBV7-6, with D tentatively TRBD1 or TRBD2 (6 bases each). The length of the CDR3 is 16 residues. V gave up 1 base and J gave up 3 bases, with 16 bases separating them. Germline CDR1 and CDR2: SGHVS and FNYEAQ. CDR3 region: CASSLGGRGGIYEQYF. For the CDR3, the DNA is TGTGCCAGCAGCTTAGGCGGCAGGGGAGGCATCTACGAGCAGTACTTC.

The chain is built from TRBV18 and TRBJ2-4, with D perhaps matching TRBD1 (5 bases). This CDR3 has 15 residues. V lost 3 bases and J 2 bases, leaving 11 bases between the germline ends. Looked up from germline, CDR1 is KGHSH and CDR2 is LQKENI. CDR3 bases: TGTGCCAGCTCACCTCCCGGACAAACCAAAAACATTCAGTACTTC. This translates into CASSPPGQTKNIQYF.

The chain links TRBV15 to TRBJ1-2; tentative D call: TRBD1 (6 bases). V dropped 2 bases and J dropped 3 bases, with 13 bases sitting between them. CDR1 is LNHNV, CDR2 YYDKDF, per germline (reference sequence). The CDR3 runs 15 residues. Written as DNA, the CDR3 is TGTGCCACCAGCAGACCCTCTTCAGGGGACTATGGCTACACCTTC. Residues: CATSRPSSGDYGYTF.

This clonotype was counted only a few times. This chain connects TRBV10-3 to TRBJ1-1, with no clear D. The V gene's germline CDR1 is ENHRY and CDR2 SYGVKD. CDR3 length: 15 residues. The V end lost 0 bases, the J end lost 2 bases, and 10 bases lay between the germline ends. CDR3 loop: CAISESILGNTEAFF. In DNA form, the CDR3 reads TGTGCCATCAGTGAGTCTATATTGGGAAACACTGAAGCTTTCTTT.

Concerning this clonotype itself: A much larger clone sits a single nucleotide away, making a read error possible. The chain carries TRBV12-3 or TRBV12-4 and TRBJ2-1, with no clear D. The CDR3 length is 15 residues. This chain's CDR3 is CASSLGSRPYNDQFF. The CDR3 DNA reads TGTGCCAGCAGTTTAGGTAGCAGACCCTACAATGATCAGTTCTTC.